This TCR beta chain was found in a study of T cell responses to AZD1222 COVID-19 vaccine. This clone rates as medium-sized. Its antigen remains unknown. Overall study findings and caveats: At study baseline, merely about 6 AZD1222 recipients were seropositive. Repertoires were obtained only post-peak T cell response. White British donors predominated, females outnumbered males, and clonal diversity was possibly underestimated.

CDR3 length: 17 residues. V shed 5 bases, J shed 9 bases, and the junction held 18 bases outside the gene matches. Germline V gives CDR1 SEHNR, CDR2 FQNEAQ (reference sequence). Only in-frame clones appear in the TCRdb table, and some are missing; sequencing was by immunoSEQ multiplex PCR. The sample has roughly 100,000 clones; 75% to 90% are singletons. The chain joins TRBV7-9 to TRBJ2-1, with TRBD2 matching 8 bases. The input for sequencing was peripheral blood, taken on day 0 of AZD1222 vaccination. This receptor was identified in an adult in good health. The CDR3 nucleotides read TGTGCCAGCAGCCCCACCCGCTTAGCGGGGACTTTTAGTGAGCAGTTCTTC. Amino acid sequence: CASSPTRLAGTFSEQFF. Complete variable domain (other parts from reference TRBV7-9 and TRBJ2-1): DTGVSQNPRHKITKRGQNVTFRCDPISEHNRLYWYRQTLGQGPEFLTYFQNEAQLEKSRLLSDRFSAERPKGSFSTLEIQRTEQGDSAMYLCASSPTRLAGTFSEQFFGPGTRLTVL.